This is a list of T cell receptor beta chains from one sample in a study of blood T cell repertoires in COVID-19. The data were produced by immunoSEQ multiplex PCR, yet TCRdb's version contains in-frame clones alone and is incomplete. This table has under 300,000 clones, about 89% appearing once. Specimen: PBMCs or T cells enriched from blood (not recorded which). These TCRs come from a woman younger than 35 who had recovered from COVID-19. CDR3s include the opening cysteine and the closing phenylalanine or tryptophan. Each record gives: clone size, V gene, J gene, D gene, CDR3 DNA, CDR3 protein. The D gene is left open where the match is weak. Expanded clones are given a class, and other clones once, few, many or no size at all.

NA,TRBV19,TRBJ2-3,TRBD2,TGTGCCAGTAGTCGGCTAAGCGGGAGTAAGGCAGATACGCAGTATTTT,CASSRLSGSKADTQYF
NA,TRBV15,TRBJ2-7,NA,TGTGCCACCAGCAGAGATTCTATGAGGGTAACGTCCTACGAGCAGTACTTC,CATSRDSMRVTSYEQYF
NA,TRBV19,TRBJ2-3,NA,TGTGCCAGTAGTATGGCCCCAGATACGCAGTATTTT,CASSMAPDTQYF
NA,TRBV5-8,TRBJ1-1,NA,TGTGCCAGCAGCTTGGAGGGGTTGAAGAACACTGAAGCTTTCTTT,CASSLEGLKNTEAFF
NA,TRBV28,TRBJ1-1,NA,TGTGCCAGCCGGGGGATGGCTGAAGCTTTCTTT,CASRGMAEAFF
NA,TRBV7-8,TRBJ1-2,NA,TGTGCCAGCAGCTTAGCCCGGGGTTCCCACTATGGCTACACCTTC,CASSLARGSHYGYTF
NA,TRBV5-4,TRBJ1-3,NA,TGTGCCAGCAGCGACGGGAGCTCTGGAAACACCATATATTTT,CASSDGSSGNTIYF
NA,TRBV9,TRBJ2-2,NA,TGTGCCAGCAGCGTCGAGGGGACCCAAGGGGGGAACACCGGGGAGCTGTTTTTT,CASSVEGTQGGNTGELFF
once,TRBV5-1,TRBJ1-3,NA,TGCGCCAGCAGCTTGGTCACAGGCTCTGGAAACACCATATATTTT,CASSLVTGSGNTIYF
NA,TRBV29-1,TRBJ2-5,TRBD1,TGCAGCGTTGAGGGATCCAGGGGGCGCCGGGAGACCCAGTACTTC,CSVEGSRGRRETQYF
NA,TRBV21-1,TRBJ2-4,NA,TGTGCCAGCAGCAAAGCGGGGCGGGGCCGAAACACTCAGTACTTC,CASSKAGRGRNTQYF
NA,TRBV6-6,TRBJ1-2,TRBD1,TGTGCCAGCAGTCCGAGGGACAGGGGTTTGCGCTACACCTTC,CASSPRDRGLRYTF
NA,TRBV27,TRBJ1-1,NA,TGTGCCAGCAGTTTAAACAGGGTTGGCACTGAAGCTTTCTTT,CASSLNRVGTEAFF
NA,TRBV9,TRBJ1-3,NA,TGTGCCAGCAGCGCCGGGACAATCTCTGGAAACACCATATATTTT,CASSAGTISGNTIYF
once,TRBV5-1,TRBJ1-1,NA,TGCGCCAGCAGCTTGGCCGACATGCCGAACACTGAAGCTTTCTTT,CASSLADMPNTEAFF
NA,TRBV2,TRBJ2-1,TRBD1,TGTGCCAGCAGTGTAGACCGGGACAGGGGGTTGTACAATGAGCAGTTCTTC,CASSVDRDRGLYNEQFF
NA,TRBV5-1,TRBJ1-1,TRBD1,TGCGCCAGCAGGCCCGGGACAGGGAACACTGAAGCTTTCTTT,CASRPGTGNTEAFF
NA,TRBV5-5,TRBJ2-7,NA,TGTGCCAGCAGCTTTCATTGGACAGAGTCCTACGAGCAGTACTTC,CASSFHWTESYEQYF
NA,TRBV5-1,TRBJ1-1,NA,TGCGCCAGCAGTCAGGAGAACACTGAAGCTTTCTTT,CASSQENTEAFF
NA,TRBV4-2,TRBJ2-1,NA,TGTGCCAGCAGCCATTCTGGGGGCTCTGATGAGCAGTTCTTC,CASSHSGGSDEQFF
NA,TRBV6-5,TRBJ1-1,NA,TGTGCCAGCAGCAGGGGTAGAGAGGGTGAAGCTTTCTTT,CASSRGREGEAFF
NA,TRBV28,TRBJ2-7,TRBD2,TGTGCCAGCAGTTTCCTCGGGCTAGCGGGAGGGTACGAGCAGTACTTC,CASSFLGLAGGYEQYF
few,TRBV7-9,TRBJ1-6,NA,TGTGCCAGCAGCTTCGCCGGGGACTATTCACCCCTCCACTTT,CASSFAGDYSPLHF